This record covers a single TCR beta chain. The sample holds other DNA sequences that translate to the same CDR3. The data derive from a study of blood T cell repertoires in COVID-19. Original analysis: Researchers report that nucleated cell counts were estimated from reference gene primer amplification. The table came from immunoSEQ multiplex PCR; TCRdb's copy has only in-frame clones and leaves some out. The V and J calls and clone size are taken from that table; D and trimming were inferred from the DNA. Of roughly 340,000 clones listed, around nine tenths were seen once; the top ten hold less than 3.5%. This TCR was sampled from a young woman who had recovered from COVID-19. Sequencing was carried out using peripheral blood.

CDR3 sequence reads: CASRSTGLNQPQHF. CDR3 DNA: TGTGCCAGCAGATCGACAGGGCTCAATCAGCCCCAGCATTTT. The V and J genes are TRBV6-5 and TRBJ1-5; TRBD1 aligns across 7 bases. The germline V gene encodes CDR1 MNHEY and CDR2 SVGAGI. The CDR3 covers 14 residues. The V gene end was trimmed by 6 bases and the J gene end by 3 bases; junction bases not matched to a gene: 5.